The sequence of this T cell receptor (beta chain) was determined in a study of blood T cell repertoires in COVID-19. Across the whole study: Italy, Spain and the United States were the sources of the convalescent and acute COVID-19 samples.

The CDR3 is 12 residues long. The V gene lost 5 bases and the J gene lost 4 bases, with 9 bases spanning the gap. CDR1 is GTSNPN, CDR2 SVGIG, per germline (reference sequence). Profiled with immunoSEQ multiplex PCR; TCRdb holds only in-frame clones, not every one. The sample has 200,000 to 250,000 clones, approximately 82% seen once. The TCR was taken from a woman of 80 years or more with acute or convalescent COVID-19. This sequence joins TRBV30 and TRBJ1-5, with D hard to call. What was sequenced was peripheral blood. DNA for the CDR3: TGTGCCTGGGGTGGACTTAATCAGCCCCAGCATTTT. Amino acid sequence: CAWGGLNQPQHF.